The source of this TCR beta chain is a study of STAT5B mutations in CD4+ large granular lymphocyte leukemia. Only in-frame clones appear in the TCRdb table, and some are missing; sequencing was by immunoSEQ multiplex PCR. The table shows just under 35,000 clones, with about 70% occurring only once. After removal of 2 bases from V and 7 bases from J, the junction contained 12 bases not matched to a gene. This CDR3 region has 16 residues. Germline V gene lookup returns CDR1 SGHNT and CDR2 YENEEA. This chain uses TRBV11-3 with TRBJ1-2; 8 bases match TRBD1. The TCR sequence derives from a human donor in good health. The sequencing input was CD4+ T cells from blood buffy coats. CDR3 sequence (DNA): TGTGCCAGCAGCTTAAATTTCGGACAGGGTTTTGGTGGCTACACCTTC. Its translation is CASSLNFGQGFGGYTF.